One sample yielded the 27 T cell receptor beta chains listed below, sequenced in a study of cytomegalovirus exposure and HLA in healthy donors. It was with 60 Vbeta and 13 Jbeta primers that the PCR ran. TCRdb's table, derived via immunoSEQ multiplex PCR, lists solely in-frame clones and lacks some. The repertoire table contains about 130,000 clones. Sequencing used PBMCs. The receptor set was obtained from a woman aged 55 to 70 in good health and CMV-seronegative.

For this clone: Because the CDR3 is missing its conserved closing phenylalanine or tryptophan, this is likely a read error. The rearrangement links TRBV2 to TRBJ2-7, with 11 bases matching TRBD2. The germline V gene has CDR1 SNHLY and CDR2 FYNNEI. The V and J ends lost 4 bases and 4 bases, in that order; junction bases with no gene match: 3. The CDR3 runs 14 residues. CDR3 in DNA: TGTGCCAGCAGTGGGTCTAGCGGGGGGTACGAGCAGTACTCC. Translated, it gives CASSGSSGGYEQYS.

V and J are TRBV19 and TRBJ2-1; 15 bases map to TRBD2. The CDR3 is made up of 19 amino acids. Trimming at V came to 8 bases and at J to 3 bases, leaving 14 bases not matched to a gene. Germline V gene sequence: CDR1 LNHDA, CDR2 SQIVND (reference sequence). The CDR3: CASSPGTSGRWSGYNEQFF. DNA of the CDR3: TGTGCCAGTTCCCCCGGGACTAGCGGGAGGTGGAGTGGCTACAATGAGCAGTTCTTC.

The CDR3: CASSEDRANTEAFF. The CDR3 DNA is TGCGCCAGCAGTGAAGACAGGGCGAACACTGAAGCTTTCTTT. The chain recombines TRBV10-2 with TRBJ1-1; 7 bases match TRBD1. The germline CDR1 and CDR2 sequences are WSHSY and SAAADI. The V and J ends lost 3 bases and 1 base, in that order; junction bases with no gene match: 2. The CDR3 is 14 residues long.

CDR3 DNA: TGCGCCAGCAGCTTGGAAGGGGTTGATCGTGAAAAACTGTTTTTT. Its protein product is CASSLEGVDREKLFF. The chain is built from TRBV5-1 and TRBJ1-4; tentatively, D is TRBD1 (5 bases). CDR1 is SGHRS and CDR2 is YFSETQ in the germline V gene. V lost 0 bases, J lost 7 bases, and 13 bases lay in between. There are 15 residues in the CDR3.

The genes are TRBV20-1 and TRBJ1-2; D is undetermined. CDR1 is DFQATT and CDR2 is SNEGSKA in the germline V gene (reference sequence). Trimming left V 3 bases short and J 4 bases short, with 6 bases between. The CDR3 runs 11 residues. The CDR3 DNA is TGCAGTGCTAGTATCCTCTATGGCTACACCTTC. Translation gives CSASILYGYTF.

The V and J genes are TRBV18 and TRBJ2-1, with 15 bases that match TRBD2. Trimming cost V 3 bases and J 9 bases; bases outside gene matches: 12. Germline lookup yields CDR1 KGHSH and CDR2 LQKENI. The CDR3 extends over 18 amino acids. CDR3 residues: CASSPSPGLAGGIGEQFF. CDR3 DNA sequence: TGTGCCAGCTCACCCTCACCGGGACTAGCGGGAGGAATCGGTGAGCAGTTCTTC.

The chain couples TRBV2 to TRBJ2-1; no definite D call. The CDR3 is 11 amino acids. V shed 7 bases and J shed 3 bases, with 4 bases lying between them. Germline V gene sequence: CDR1 SNHLY, CDR2 FYNNEI. The CDR3, as DNA: TGTGCCAGCAAATACTACAATGAGCAGTTCTTC. Translated: CASKYYNEQFF.

J is TRBJ1-5 and V is TRBV28, with 7 bases that match TRBD1. Trimming removed 3 bases from V and 3 bases from J; junction bases left unmatched: 2. Germline lookup yields CDR1 MDHEN and CDR2 SYDVKM. The length of the CDR3 is 14 residues. The CDR3 coding sequence is TGTGCCAGCAGTTTCGGACAGGTCAATCAGCCCCAGCATTTT. Protein sequence: CASSFGQVNQPQHF. Full variable domain (remainder filled in from reference TRBV28 and TRBJ1-5): DVKVTQSSRYLVKRTGEKVFLECVQDMDHENMFWYRQDPGLGLRLIYFSYDVKMKEKGDIPEGYSVSREKKERFSLILESASTNQTSMYLCASSFGQVNQPQHFGDGTRLSIL.

V usage is TRBV5-4 and J usage is TRBJ1-1, with 7 bases matching TRBD1. The V gene end was trimmed by 0 bases and the J gene end by 6 bases; junction bases not matched to a gene: 8. CDR1 and CDR2 (germline): SGHNT, YYREEE (reference sequence). The CDR3 loop spans 15 amino acids. Here the CDR3 DNA reads TGTGCCAGCAGCTTGGAAGCGACAGGGAATTCTGAAGCTTTCTTT. It codes for CASSLEATGNSEAFF.

The chain links TRBV7-6 to TRBJ2-7, with 11 bases lining up with TRBD2. The germline V gene has CDR1 SGHVS and CDR2 FNYEAQ. CDR3 length equals 16 residues. The junction had 3 bases not matched to a gene; V was cut back by 0 bases and J by 2 bases. The CDR3 DNA reads as TGTGCCAGCAGCTTAGCGGAGGGACTAGCGGCCTACGAGCAGTACTTC. It translates to CASSLAEGLAAYEQYF.

J is TRBJ2-1 and V is TRBV5-4; 8 bases line up with TRBD2. Losses at the gene ends were 7 bases for V and 2 bases for J; bases not matched to a gene: 5. The CDR3 runs 14 residues. Germline CDR1 and CDR2: SGHNT and YYREEE (reference sequence). CDR3 in DNA: TGTGCCAGCGGAAGCGGGAGTCCCTACAATGAGCAGTTCTTC. Translation gives CASGSGSPYNEQFF.

The chain recombines TRBV18 with TRBJ2-1, with a weak D call TRBD1 (5 bases). Germline CDR1 is KGHSH and CDR2 is LQKENI. V was pared by 2 bases and J by 2 bases, with 13 bases between. CDR3 length equals 16 residues. The DNA for the CDR3 is TGTGCCAGCTCACCAGCTCAGGGTGGAACCTACAATGAGCAGTTCTTC. Translating gives CASSPAQGGTYNEQFF. Variable domain in full (rest from reference TRBV18 and TRBJ2-1): NAGVMQNPRHLVRRRGQEARLRCSPMKGHSHVYWYRQLPEEGLKFMVYLQKENIIDESGMPKERFSAEFPKEGPSILRIQQVVRGDSAAYFCASSPAQGGTYNEQFFGPGTRLTVL.

The chain links TRBV11-2 to TRBJ2-1; D possibly corresponds to TRBD2 (6 bases). The ends were cut back, 7 bases at V and 8 bases at J, with 15 bases in the middle. Germline CDR1 and CDR2: SGHAT and FQNNGV. The CDR3 is made up of 13 amino acids. CDR3 residues: CASTRTEGHEQFF. The CDR3 nucleotides are TGTGCCAGCACACGAACGGAGGGGCATGAGCAGTTCTTC.

The V gene is TRBV19, the J gene TRBJ2-1; 7 bases are shared with TRBD1. This CDR3 comprises 17 residues. Germline CDR1 and CDR2: LNHDA and SQIVND (reference sequence). V dropped 3 bases and J dropped 4; count of bases not matched to a gene: 12. The CDR3 nucleotides are TGTGCCAGTAGTATCGCTGAAGTATGGGACAGTTACAATGAGCAGTTCTTC. The encoded protein is CASSIAEVWDSYNEQFF.

The DNA of the CDR3 is TGCGCCAGCAGCCAAGTAGTGACAGGACTAGCGGGAGGGGTCTACGAGCAGTACTTC. As protein: CASSQVVTGLAGGVYEQYF. The chain has TRBV4-1 and TRBJ2-7; 15 nucleotides align to TRBD2. CDR1 and CDR2 (germline): MGHRA, YSYEKL. The CDR3 is made up of 19 amino acids. The J segment lost 3 bases and the V segment lost 1 base, leaving 10 bases of the junction unmatched.

The chain couples TRBV6-6 to TRBJ2-7; 10 bases are shared with TRBD1. The CDR3 has 15 amino acids. V trimming: 7 bases; J trimming: 3 bases; junction bases outside the gene matches: 9. Germline CDR1 is MNHNY and CDR2 is SVGAGI (reference sequence). This CDR3 is CASNNPGQGHYEQYF. As DNA, the CDR3 is TGTGCCAGCAACAACCCGGGACAGGGGCACTACGAGCAGTACTTC.

The chain recombines TRBV13 with TRBJ1-2; weak D call: TRBD1 (6 bases). V was cut by 6 bases and J by 2 bases, with 19 bases left in between. The CDR3 spans 16 residues. Per germline, CDR1 PRHDT and CDR2 FYEKMQ (reference sequence). CDR3 protein: CASSLKGGGQNYGYTF. The DNA of the CDR3 is TGTGCCAGCAGTTTGAAGGGGGGGGGCCAGAACTATGGCTACACCTTC.

The chain employs TRBV9 and TRBJ1-4; TRBD1 matches at 10 bases. The length of the CDR3 is 14 residues. V lost 3 bases and J lost 13; bases outside the gene matches: 9. From germline, CDR1 is SGDLS and CDR2 YYNGEE. CDR3 bases: TGTGCCAGCAGCGAACATAATGACAGGGGGCGACTGTTTTTT. Amino acids: CASSEHNDRGRLFF.

The genes are TRBV5-4 and TRBJ2-3; 7 bases fit TRBD1. The CDR3 sequence is 15 residues long. Germline V gene sequence: CDR1 SGHNT, CDR2 YYREEE (reference sequence). With V trimmed by 3 bases and J by 4 bases, 8 bases remained unmatched. The CDR3 region is CASSSRQGSPDTQYF. CDR3 in DNA: TGTGCCAGCAGCTCCAGACAGGGAAGCCCAGATACGCAGTATTTT. Supplemented by reference TRBV5-4 and TRBJ2-3, the full variable domain reads ETGVTQSPTHLIKTRGQQVTLRCSSQSGHNTVSWYQQALGQGPQFIFQYYREEENGRGNFPPRFSGLQFPNYSSELNVNALELDDSALYLCASSSRQGSPDTQYFGPGTRLTVL.

The rearrangement links TRBV13 to TRBJ1-1; TRBD1 might be the D (6 bases). Germline V gives CDR1 PRHDT, CDR2 FYEKMQ (reference sequence). The CDR3 runs 17 residues. Deletions cut 3 bases from V and 1 base from J, with 18 bases between. This CDR3 reads CASSFGGGGQANTEAFF. CDR3 bases: TGTGCCAGCAGCTTTGGTGGCGGGGGGCAGGCGAACACTGAAGCTTTCTTT.

The V gene is TRBV28, the J gene TRBJ2-7; TRBD1 might be the D (6 bases). Germline V CDR1 and CDR2: MDHEN, SYDVKM. This CDR3 contains 13 residues. Trimming stripped 6 bases from V and 5 bases from J, with 14 bases between. The CDR3 protein is CASSQRTVNEQYF. CDR3 bases: TGTGCCAGCAGCCAGAGGACAGTTAACGAGCAGTACTTC.

With regard to this clone: This specimen includes other DNA sequences encoding the same CDR3. The CDR3 here is CASSIGGYYGYTF. In DNA, the CDR3 is TGTGCCAGTAGTATAGGAGGGTACTATGGCTACACCTTC. J is TRBJ1-2 and V is TRBV19, with D uncertain. Germline CDR1 and CDR2: LNHDA and SQIVND (reference sequence). The V end was cut by 1 base, the J end by 3 bases, with 6 bases between. The CDR3 covers 13 residues.

The genes are TRBV19 and TRBJ1-2; 9 bases fit TRBD1. Germline CDR1 reads LNHDA; CDR2 reads SQIVND (reference sequence). The CDR3 is 16 amino acids. V dropped 0 bases and J dropped 4; count of bases not matched to a gene: 6. The CDR3 DNA is TGTGCCAGTAGTATAGATCCAACAGGGGGCCTCTATGGCTACACCTTC. Translating gives CASSIDPTGGLYGYTF.

This chain joins TRBV14 and TRBJ2-1; TRBD1 might be the D (6 bases). Per germline, CDR1 SGHDN and CDR2 FVKESK. Trimming took off 4 bases at V and 8 bases at J, with 12 bases between the two ends. The CDR3 has 13 amino acids. In DNA, the CDR3 is TGTGCCAGCAGCCGCCCGACAGGCGATGAGCAGTTCTTC. Its translation: CASSRPTGDEQFF.

This rearrangement joins TRBV6-1 to TRBJ1-1, with D perhaps TRBD1 (6 bases). V was cut by 6 bases and J by 4 bases, with 15 bases left in between. CDR1 is MNHNS and CDR2 is SASEGT in the germline V gene. This CDR3 is built from 14 residues. The CDR3 loop is CASRETGSSTEAFF. CDR3 in DNA: TGTGCCAGCAGGGAGACAGGCTCAAGCACTGAAGCTTTCTTT.

The rearrangement uses TRBV14 and TRBJ2-4, with D perhaps TRBD1 (6 bases). CDR1 SGHDN and CDR2 FVKESK come from the germline V gene. CDR3 length: 13 residues. V was clipped by 4 bases and J by 9 bases, with 13 bases between them. CDR3 in amino acids: CASSRAQGGIQYF. The CDR3 bases are TGTGCCAGCAGCCGCGCACAGGGCGGCATTCAGTACTTC.

CDR3 coding DNA: TGTGCCAGTAGTATGCCCCCTTCTAGCGGGGGGTTCACAGATACGCAGTATTTT. It codes for CASSMPPSSGGFTDTQYF. The V and J genes are TRBV19 and TRBJ2-3; TRBD2 matches at 11 bases. There are 18 residues in the CDR3. Per the germline V gene, CDR1 is LNHDA and CDR2 is SQIVND (reference sequence). V dropped 3 bases and J dropped 2; count of bases not matched to a gene: 10. The full variable domain, with the rest looked up from reference TRBV19 and TRBJ2-3, is DGGITQSPKYLFRKEGQNVTLSCEQNLNHDAMYWYRQDPGQGLRLIYYSQIVNDFQKGDIAEGYSVSREKKESFPLTVTSAQKNPTAFYLCASSMPPSSGGFTDTQYFGPGTRLTVL.